This TCR beta chain is drawn from a study of blood T cell repertoires in COVID-19. Whole-study context: COVID-19 samples collected from the United States, Italy and Spain covered acute and convalescent phases. T cells, B-cell-depleted T cells, or PBMCs supplied cDNA or gDNA.

In the original workflow: Counts of nucleated cells, estimated from reference gene primer amplification, were obtained. This table comes from immunoSEQ multiplex PCR, and its TCRdb copy is limited to in-frame clones, with some not included. That table gives V, J and clone size, and the DNA gave D and trimming. The sample lists about 270,000 clones, around 86% seen once, with over 8% in the top ten. A few counts support this clone. This TCR was sampled from a man aged 35 to 55 with active or convalescent COVID-19. Sequences were obtained from peripheral blood.

CDR3 sequence: CASSLVGSGSHQETQYF. CDR3 bases: TGTGCCAGCAGCTTAGTGGGTAGCGGATCCCACCAAGAGACCCAGTACTTC. The rearrangement links TRBV7-9 to TRBJ2-5; D might be TRBD2 (6 bases). V was cut by 1 base and J by 0 bases, with 15 bases left in between. CDR3 length equals 17 residues. Germline V gene lookup returns CDR1 SEHNR and CDR2 FQNEAQ (reference sequence).